This TCR beta chain was captured in a study of T cell responses to AZD1222 COVID-19 vaccine. Overall study findings and caveats: Breadth and depth of Spike-specific TCRs rose after two AZD1222 doses. Seropositive AZD1222 recipients at baseline numbered only six or seven. Close to half of spike-specific TCRs reportedly recognize unmutated variant regions. Vaccine-associated CD4 TCRs spanned spike, dominant at 160-218 and 743-854.

Germline V gene lookup returns CDR1 LNHDA and CDR2 SQIVND (reference sequence). V was clipped by 3 bases and J by 3 bases, with 12 bases between them. The CDR3 totals 15 residues. Assay: immunoSEQ multiplex PCR; the TCRdb copy retains only in-frame clones and omits some. The sample has roughly 77,000 clones, approximately 91% seen once. About this clone: Its target is unknown.

This clonotype was sampled from an adult in good health. The sample in question was peripheral blood, obtained on day 0 of AZD1222 vaccination. This chain connects TRBV19 to TRBJ1-5, with TRBD1 as a possible D gene (5 bases). CDR3 coding DNA: TGTGCCAGTAGTATGACGGGGACGGACAATCAGCCCCAGCATTTT. It translates to CASSMTGTDNQPQHF.